The 9 T cell receptor beta chains given below trace back to one sample, sequenced in a study of cytomegalovirus exposure and HLA in healthy donors. In the PCR, 60 Vbeta and 13 Jbeta primers were used. TCRdb's table, derived via immunoSEQ multiplex PCR, lists solely in-frame clones and lacks some. The sample lists more than 130,000 clones, 70% to 80% occurring once. The sequenced sample consisted of PBMCs. These receptors all stem from a woman in her forties or fifties in good health and CMV-seronegative.

The rearrangement joins TRBV30 to TRBJ1-6; no reliable D call. V dropped 2 bases and J dropped 6 bases, with 8 bases sitting between them. The CDR3 is 13 amino acids. Germline CDR1 reads GTSNPN; CDR2 reads SVGIG (reference sequence). CDR3 in DNA: TGTGCCTGGAGTCGGGATGGTAATTCACCCCTCCACTTT. Its protein product is CAWSRDGNSPLHF.

The CDR3, as DNA: TGTGCCAGCAGTTTTATACAGGGGCGTAGGGCAACTAATGAAAAACTGTTTTTT. Its protein is CASSFIQGRRATNEKLFF. The chain employs TRBV28 and TRBJ1-4, with 7 bases fitting TRBD1. CDR1 and CDR2 (germline): MDHEN, SYDVKM. There are 18 residues in the CDR3. Trimming removed 3 bases from V and 0 bases from J; junction bases left unmatched: 10.

The chain has TRBV6-5 and TRBJ2-2; 10 nucleotides match TRBD1. V was pared by 5 bases and J by 5 bases, with 2 bases of the junction left unmatched. CDR3 length equals 14 residues. Germline V gives CDR1 MNHEY, CDR2 SVGAGI. CDR3 region: CASSRQGATGELFF. CDR3 sequence (DNA): TGTGCCAGCAGTCGACAGGGGGCGACCGGGGAGCTGTTTTTT.

Notes on this clone: A read error may account for a junction end that differs from germline. Distinct nucleotide sequences in the sample also encode this CDR3. V gene TRBV7-9 combines with J gene TRBJ1-3; 8 bases match TRBD1. CDR1 is SEHNR and CDR2 is FQNEAQ in the germline V gene (reference sequence). This CDR3 is 15 amino acids long. This chain's CDR3 is CASSTDRDSGNTIYF. DNA for the CDR3: TGTGCCAGCAGCACGGACAGGGACTCTGGAAACACCATATACTTT. Combining the CDR3 with reference TRBV7-9 and TRBJ1-3 gives the whole variable domain DTGVSQNPRHKITKRGQNVTFRCDPISEHNRLYWYRQTLGQGPEFLTYFQNEAQLEKSRLLSDRFSAERPKGSFSTLEIQRTEQGDSAMYLCASSTDRDSGNTIYFGEGSWLTVV.

The chain has TRBV29-1 and TRBJ2-5, with TRBD2 matching over 9 bases. Unmatched junction bases numbered 10, after V lost 4 bases and J lost 4 bases. CDR3 size: 15 residues. The germline V gene has CDR1 SQVTM and CDR2 ANQGSEA. CDR3 nucleotides: TGCAGCGTTGTAACGGGCGGGGGGGCTGGAGAGACCCAGTACTTC. Translated: CSVVTGGGAGETQYF.

The chain carries TRBV30 and TRBJ2-5; D is possibly TRBD2 (6 bases). Gene TRBJ2-7 matches the end of the DNA better, so the J call may be wrong. CDR3 length: 14 residues. The germline V gene encodes CDR1 GTSNPN and CDR2 SVGIG (reference sequence). The CDR3: CAWSVGREVDEQYF. DNA for the CDR3: TGTGCCTGGAGTGTGGGTAGGGAGGTCGACGAGCAGTACTTC.

The CDR3 sequence: CTSSQRGGGPPGQYF. CDR3 coding DNA: TGCACCAGCAGCCAACGGGGCGGGGGGCCCCCCGGGCAGTATTTT. This chain joins TRBV1 and TRBJ2-3; the table's D call, TRBD2, has no DNA check behind it. TRBV1 is classified as a pseudogene. This CDR3 is built from 15 residues.

This clone has a handful of counts. This chain connects TRBV6-5 to TRBJ1-5; D gene unclear. Germline V gene lookup returns CDR1 MNHEY and CDR2 SVGAGI. The CDR3 consists of 13 residues. V was shortened by 0 bases and J by 4 bases, with 4 bases between the two germline ends. CDR3 nucleotides: TGTGCCAGCAGTTACTCCCTTAATCAGCCCCAGCATTTT. Translation gives CASSYSLNQPQHF.

This chain connects TRBV6-5 to TRBJ1-2, with a possible D match to TRBD1 (6 bases). Germline lookup yields CDR1 MNHEY and CDR2 SVGAGI. Trimming removed 5 bases from V and 4 bases from J, with 11 bases in between. This CDR3 comprises 13 residues. CDR3 coding DNA: TGTGCCAGCAGTGAGTCCAGGGGCTATGGCTACACCTTC. Amino acids: CASSESRGYGYTF.